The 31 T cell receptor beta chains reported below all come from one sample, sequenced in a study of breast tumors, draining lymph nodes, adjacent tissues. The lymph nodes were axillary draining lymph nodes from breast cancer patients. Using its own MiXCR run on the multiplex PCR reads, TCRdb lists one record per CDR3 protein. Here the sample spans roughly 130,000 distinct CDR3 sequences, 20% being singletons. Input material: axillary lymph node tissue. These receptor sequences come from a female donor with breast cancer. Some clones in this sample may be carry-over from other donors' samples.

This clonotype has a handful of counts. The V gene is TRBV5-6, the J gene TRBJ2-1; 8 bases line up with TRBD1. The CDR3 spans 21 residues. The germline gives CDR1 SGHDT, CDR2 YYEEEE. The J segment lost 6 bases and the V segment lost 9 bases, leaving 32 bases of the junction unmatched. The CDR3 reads CAIPDRETCKPLKPSCNEQFF. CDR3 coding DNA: TGTGCCATACCGGACAGGGAAACTTGCAAACCCCTAAAACCCTCTTGCAATGAGCAGTTCTTC.

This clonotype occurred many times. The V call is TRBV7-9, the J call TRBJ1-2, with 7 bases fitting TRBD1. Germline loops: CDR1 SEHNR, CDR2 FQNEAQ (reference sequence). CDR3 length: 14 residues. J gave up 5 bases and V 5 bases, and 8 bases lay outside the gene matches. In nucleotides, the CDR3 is TGTGCCAGCAGCCCGCGACAGGGAAGGTATGGCTACACCTTC. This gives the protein CASSPRQGRYGYTF. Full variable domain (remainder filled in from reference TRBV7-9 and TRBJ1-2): DTGVSQNPRHKITKRGQNVTFRCDPISEHNRLYWYRQTLGQGPEFLTYFQNEAQLEKSRLLSDRFSAERPKGSFSTLEIQRTEQGDSAMYLCASSPRQGRYGYTFGSGTRLTVV.

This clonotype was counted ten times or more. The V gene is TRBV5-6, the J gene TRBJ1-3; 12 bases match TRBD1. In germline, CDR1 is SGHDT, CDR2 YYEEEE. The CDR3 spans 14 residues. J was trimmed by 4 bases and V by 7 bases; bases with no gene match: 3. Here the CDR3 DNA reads TGTGCCAGCGGGGACAGGGGGCCAGGAAACACCATATATTTT. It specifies CASGDRGPGNTIYF.

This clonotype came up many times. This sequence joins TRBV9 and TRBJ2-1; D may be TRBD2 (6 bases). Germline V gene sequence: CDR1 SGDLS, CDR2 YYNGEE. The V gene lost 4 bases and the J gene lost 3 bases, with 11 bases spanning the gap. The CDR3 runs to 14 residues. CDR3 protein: CASSPRDFYNEQFF. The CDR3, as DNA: TGTGCCAGCAGCCCCCGGGACTTCTACAATGAGCAGTTCTTC.

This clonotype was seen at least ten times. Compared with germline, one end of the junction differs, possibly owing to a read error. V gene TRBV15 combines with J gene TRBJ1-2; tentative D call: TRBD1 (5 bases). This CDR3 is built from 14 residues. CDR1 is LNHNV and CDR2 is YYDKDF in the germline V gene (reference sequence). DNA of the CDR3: TGTACCACCAGCTCCCAAATGTCGGGGGACGGCTACACCTTC. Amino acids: CTTSSQMSGDGYTF.

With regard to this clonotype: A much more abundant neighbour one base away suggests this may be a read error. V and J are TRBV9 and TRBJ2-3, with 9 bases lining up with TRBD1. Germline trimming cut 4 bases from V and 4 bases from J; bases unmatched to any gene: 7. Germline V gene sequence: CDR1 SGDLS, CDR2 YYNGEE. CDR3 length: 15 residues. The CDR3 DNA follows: TGTGCCAGCAGCAGGGGACAGGGAAGCGCAGATACGCAGTATTTT. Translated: CASSRGQGSADTQYF.

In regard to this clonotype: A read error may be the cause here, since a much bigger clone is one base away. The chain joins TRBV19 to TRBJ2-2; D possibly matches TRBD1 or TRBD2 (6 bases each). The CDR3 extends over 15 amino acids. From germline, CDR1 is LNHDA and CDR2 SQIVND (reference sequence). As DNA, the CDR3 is TGTGCCAGTAGAAGGGGGGTAGGGAACACCGGGGAGCTGCTTTTT. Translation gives CASRRGVGNTGELLF. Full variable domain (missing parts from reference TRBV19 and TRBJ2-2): DGGITQSPKYLFRKEGQNVTLSCEQNLNHDAMYWYRQDPGQGLRLIYYSQIVNDFQKGDIAEGYSVSREKKESFPLTVTSAQKNPTAFYLCASRRGVGNTGELLFGEGSRLTVL.

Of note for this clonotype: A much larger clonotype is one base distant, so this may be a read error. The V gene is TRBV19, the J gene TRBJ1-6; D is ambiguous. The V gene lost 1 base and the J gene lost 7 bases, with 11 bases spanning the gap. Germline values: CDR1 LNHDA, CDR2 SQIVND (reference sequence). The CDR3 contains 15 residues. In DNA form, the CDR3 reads TGTGCCAGTAGTATAGGTGGGCCACAGAATTCACCCCTCCACTTT. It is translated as CASSIGGPQNSPLHF.

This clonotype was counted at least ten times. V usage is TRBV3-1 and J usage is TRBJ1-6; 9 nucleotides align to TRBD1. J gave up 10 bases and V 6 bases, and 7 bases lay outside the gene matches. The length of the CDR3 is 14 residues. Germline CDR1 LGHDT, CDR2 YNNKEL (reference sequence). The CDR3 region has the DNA TGTGCCAGCAGTCACGGGACAGGGTTCTCACCCCTCCACTTT. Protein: CASSHGTGFSPLHF.

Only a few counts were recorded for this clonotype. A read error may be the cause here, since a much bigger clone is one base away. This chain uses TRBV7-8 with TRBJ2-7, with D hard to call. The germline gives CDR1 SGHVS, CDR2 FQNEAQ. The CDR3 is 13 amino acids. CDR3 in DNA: TGTGTCAGCAGCCCCACACCTTCCTACGAGCAGTACTTC. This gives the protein CVSSPTPSYEQYF.

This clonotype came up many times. CDR3 protein: CATSDFGGYEQFF. The CDR3 bases are TGTGCCACCAGTGATTTTGGGGGGTATGAGCAGTTCTTC. The chain joins TRBV24-1 to TRBJ2-1; D may be TRBD2 (6 bases). Germline loops: CDR1 KGHDR, CDR2 SFDVKD. V was pared by 1 base and J by 8 bases, with 8 bases between. CDR3 length: 13 residues.

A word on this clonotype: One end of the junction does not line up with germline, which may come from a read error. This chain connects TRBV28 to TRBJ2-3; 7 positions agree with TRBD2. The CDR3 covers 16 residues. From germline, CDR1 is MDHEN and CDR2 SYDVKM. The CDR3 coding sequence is TGTGCCAGCAGTTGGGCTCAGGCGGGAGCGACAGATGCGCAGTATTTT. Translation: CASSWAQAGATDAQYF.

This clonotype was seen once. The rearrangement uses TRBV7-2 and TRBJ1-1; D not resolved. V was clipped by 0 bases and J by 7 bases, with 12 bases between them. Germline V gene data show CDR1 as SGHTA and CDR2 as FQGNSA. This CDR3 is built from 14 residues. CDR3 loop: CASSLAQKDLEAFF. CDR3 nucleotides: TGTGCCAGCAGCTTAGCACAGAAGGACCTTGAAGCTTTCTTT.

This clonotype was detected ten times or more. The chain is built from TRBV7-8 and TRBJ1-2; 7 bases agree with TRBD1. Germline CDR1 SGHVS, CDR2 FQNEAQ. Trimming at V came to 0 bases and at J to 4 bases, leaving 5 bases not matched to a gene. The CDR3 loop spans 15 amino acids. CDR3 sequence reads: CASSLAQTGLYGYTF. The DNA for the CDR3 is TGTGCCAGCAGCTTAGCTCAGACAGGGCTCTATGGCTACACCTTC.

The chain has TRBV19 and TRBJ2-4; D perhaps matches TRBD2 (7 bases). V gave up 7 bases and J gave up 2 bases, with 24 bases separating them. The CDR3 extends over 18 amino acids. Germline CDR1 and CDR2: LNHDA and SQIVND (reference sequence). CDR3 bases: TGTGCCAGTAACGGAAGGATGGGGGCGGGGGTGACCAAAAACATTCAGTACTTC. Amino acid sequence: CASNGRMGAGVTKNIQYF.

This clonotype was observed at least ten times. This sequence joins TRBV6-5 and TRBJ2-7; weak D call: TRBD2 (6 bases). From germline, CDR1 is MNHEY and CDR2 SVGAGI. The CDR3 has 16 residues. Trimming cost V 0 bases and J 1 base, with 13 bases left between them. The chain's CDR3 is CASSYSLPGDSYEQYF. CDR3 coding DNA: TGTGCCAGCAGTTACTCCCTGCCGGGGGATTCCTACGAGCAGTACTTC.

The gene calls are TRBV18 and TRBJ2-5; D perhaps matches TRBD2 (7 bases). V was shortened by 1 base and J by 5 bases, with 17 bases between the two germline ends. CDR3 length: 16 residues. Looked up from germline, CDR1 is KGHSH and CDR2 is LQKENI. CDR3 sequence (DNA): TGTGCCAGCTCACCACGGTACGGCGGGGGCCAGGAGACCCAGTACTTC. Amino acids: CASSPRYGGGQETQYF.

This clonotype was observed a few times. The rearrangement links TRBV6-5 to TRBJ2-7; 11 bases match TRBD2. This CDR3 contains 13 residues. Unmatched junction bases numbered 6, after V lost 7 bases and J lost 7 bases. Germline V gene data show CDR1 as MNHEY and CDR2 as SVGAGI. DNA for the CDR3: TGTGCCAGCAAACCGACTAGCGGGGATGAGCAGTACTTC. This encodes CASKPTSGDEQYF.

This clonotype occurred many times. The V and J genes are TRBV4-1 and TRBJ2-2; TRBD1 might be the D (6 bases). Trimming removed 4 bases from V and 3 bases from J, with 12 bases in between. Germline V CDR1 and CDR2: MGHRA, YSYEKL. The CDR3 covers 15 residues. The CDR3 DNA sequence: TGCGCCAGCAGCCCAGATACAGGGTACACCGGGGAGCTGTTTTTT. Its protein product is CASSPDTGYTGELFF.

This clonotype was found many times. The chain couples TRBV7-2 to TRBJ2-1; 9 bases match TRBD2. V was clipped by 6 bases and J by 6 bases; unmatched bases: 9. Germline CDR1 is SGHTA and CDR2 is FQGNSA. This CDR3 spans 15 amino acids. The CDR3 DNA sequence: TGTGCCAGCAGTTTGATAGCGGGAGTCCTCAATGAGCAGTTCTTC. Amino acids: CASSLIAGVLNEQFF.

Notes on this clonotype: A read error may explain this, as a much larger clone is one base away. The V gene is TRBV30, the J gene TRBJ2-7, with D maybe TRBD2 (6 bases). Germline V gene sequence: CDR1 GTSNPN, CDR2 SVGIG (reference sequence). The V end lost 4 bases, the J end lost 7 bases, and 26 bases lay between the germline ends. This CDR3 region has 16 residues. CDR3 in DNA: TGTGCCTGGAAGGTACTTGGGGTAGCGGCCCATGGGGAGCAGTACTTC. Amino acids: CAWKVLGVAAHGEQYF.

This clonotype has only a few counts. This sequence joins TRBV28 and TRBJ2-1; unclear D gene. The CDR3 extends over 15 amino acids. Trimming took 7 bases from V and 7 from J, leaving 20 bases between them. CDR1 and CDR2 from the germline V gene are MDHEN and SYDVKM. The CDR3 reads CASTQVSFKANEQFF. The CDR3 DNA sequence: TGTGCCAGCACCCAAGTTTCCTTCAAGGCTAATGAGCAGTTCTTC.

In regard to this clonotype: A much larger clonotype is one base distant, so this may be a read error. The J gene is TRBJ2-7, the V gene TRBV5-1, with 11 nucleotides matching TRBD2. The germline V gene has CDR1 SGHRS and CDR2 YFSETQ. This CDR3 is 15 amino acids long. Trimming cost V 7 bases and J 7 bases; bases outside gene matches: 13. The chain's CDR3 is CASGRETGTSGEQYF. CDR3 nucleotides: TGCGCCAGCGGCAGAGAGACCGGGACTAGCGGTGAGCAGTACTTC.

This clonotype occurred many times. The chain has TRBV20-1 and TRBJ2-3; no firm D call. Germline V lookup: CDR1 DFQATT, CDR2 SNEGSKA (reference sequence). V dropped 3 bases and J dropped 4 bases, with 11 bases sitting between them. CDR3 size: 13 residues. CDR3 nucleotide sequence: TGCAGTGCTAGCGCTCTCTCAGCAGATACGCAGTATTTT. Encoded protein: CSASALSADTQYF.

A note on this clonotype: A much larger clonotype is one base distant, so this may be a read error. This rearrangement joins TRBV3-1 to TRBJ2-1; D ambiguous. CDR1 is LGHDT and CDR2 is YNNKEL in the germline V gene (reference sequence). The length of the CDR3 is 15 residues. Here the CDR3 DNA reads TGTGCCGGCAGCCAAGATCTTAGTGGTTACAATGAGCAGTTCTTC. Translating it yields CAGSQDLSGYNEQFF.

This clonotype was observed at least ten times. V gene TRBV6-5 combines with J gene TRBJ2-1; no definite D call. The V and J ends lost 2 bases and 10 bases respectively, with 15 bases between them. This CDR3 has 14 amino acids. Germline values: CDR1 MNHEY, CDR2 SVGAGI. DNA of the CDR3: TGTGCCAGCAGTTACCCCCACTTAGCCCACGAGCAGTTCTTC. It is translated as CASSYPHLAHEQFF.

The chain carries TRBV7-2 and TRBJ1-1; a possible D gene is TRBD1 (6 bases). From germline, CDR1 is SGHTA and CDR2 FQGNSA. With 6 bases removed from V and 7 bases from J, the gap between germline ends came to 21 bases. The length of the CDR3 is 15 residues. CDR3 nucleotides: TGTGCCAGCAGGAGAGGGGCGGGGGGCAGCTTTGAAGCTTTCTTT. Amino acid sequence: CASRRGAGGSFEAFF.

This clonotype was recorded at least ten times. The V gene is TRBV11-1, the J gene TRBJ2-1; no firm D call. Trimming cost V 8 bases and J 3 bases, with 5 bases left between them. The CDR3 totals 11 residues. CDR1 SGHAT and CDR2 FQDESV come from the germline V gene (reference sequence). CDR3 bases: TGTGCCAGCCGGAACTACAATGAGCAGTTCTTC. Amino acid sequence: CASRNYNEQFF.

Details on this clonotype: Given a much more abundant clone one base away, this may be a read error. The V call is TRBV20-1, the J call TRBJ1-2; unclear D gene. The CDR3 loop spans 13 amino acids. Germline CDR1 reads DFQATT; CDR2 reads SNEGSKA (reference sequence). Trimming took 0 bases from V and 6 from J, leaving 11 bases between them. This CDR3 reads CSARDRATDGYTF. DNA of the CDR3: TGCAGTGCTAGAGATCGCGCTACGGATGGCTACACCTTC.

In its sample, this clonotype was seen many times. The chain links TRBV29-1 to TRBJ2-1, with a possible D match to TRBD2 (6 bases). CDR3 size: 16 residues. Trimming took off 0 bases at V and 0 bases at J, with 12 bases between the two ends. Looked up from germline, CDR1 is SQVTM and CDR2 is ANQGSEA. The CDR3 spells CSVEERVGLSYNEQFF. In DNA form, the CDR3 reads TGCAGCGTTGAAGAGAGAGTGGGACTCTCCTACAATGAGCAGTTCTTC.

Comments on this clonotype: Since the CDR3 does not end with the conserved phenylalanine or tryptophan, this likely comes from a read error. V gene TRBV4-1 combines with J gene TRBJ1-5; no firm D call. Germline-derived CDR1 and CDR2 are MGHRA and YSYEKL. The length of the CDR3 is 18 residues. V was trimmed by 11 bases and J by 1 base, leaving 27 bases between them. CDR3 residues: CAVNFPGPLHESNQPQHL. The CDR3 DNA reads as TGCGCCGTTAACTTTCCGGGCCCACTCCATGAAAGCAATCAGCCCCAGCATCTT.